This TCR beta chain was observed in a study of cytomegalovirus exposure and HLA in healthy donors. Study-wide results and limits: In vitro confirmation showed a few CMV-associated chains to be CMV antigen specific.

Regarding this clone: Its antigen remains unknown.

This table comes from immunoSEQ multiplex PCR, and its TCRdb copy is limited to in-frame clones, with some not included. The sample shows approximately 180,000 clones, more than 70% of them seen only once. The germline gives CDR1 MNHEY, CDR2 SVGAGI. With 2 bases clipped from V and 6 bases from J, the junction kept 9 bases outside the gene matches. The CDR3 contains 16 residues. The donors were members of the validation cohort comprising some 120 subjects, separate from the roughly 600-subject first cohort. The chain is built from TRBV6-5 and TRBJ2-2; 7 bases match TRBD2. The sequenced sample was PBMCs. The clonotype comes from a young woman in good health and CMV-seronegative. CDR3 bases: TGTGCCAGCAGTTACGATCCGACTAGCAGCGCCGGGGAGCTGTTTTTT. Its translation: CASSYDPTSSAGELFF.